This T cell receptor beta chain is drawn from a study of blood T cell repertoires in COVID-19. Study-level information: Whether acute or convalescent, the COVID-19 samples came from the United States, Italy and Spain. The analysed material was cDNA or gDNA that came from T cells, B-cell-depleted T cells, or PBMCs.

The V and J ends lost 4 bases and 5 bases, in that order; junction bases with no gene match: 5. Germline CDR1 is KGHSH and CDR2 is LQKENI. The CDR3 is made up of 15 amino acids. Original methodology: Quantification of nucleated cells was approximated via reference gene primer amplification. Profiled with immunoSEQ multiplex PCR; TCRdb holds only in-frame clones, not every one. V and J calls and clone size are given by that table; D and trimming were obtained from the DNA. Of roughly 250,000 clones in the sample, roughly four fifths are singletons; the top ten hold around an eighth. Material for sequencing was peripheral blood. The rearrangement uses TRBV18 and TRBJ1-5; 10 bases align to TRBD1. The TCR was taken from a woman aged 55-70 years with active or convalescent COVID-19. CDR3 in amino acids: CASSLEGTGDQPQHF. The DNA for the CDR3 is TGTGCCAGCTCACTGGAAGGGACAGGGGATCAGCCCCAGCATTTT.